Each of the 14 T cell receptor beta chains below was sequenced from the same sample in a study of follicular helper T cells after annual influenza vaccination (dated by TCRdb to the late 2010s). Library method: the immunoSEQ multiplex PCR assay. Not all clones reach the TCRdb copy of this immuneACCESS table, which keeps in-frame sequences only. Checked studies attribute under half of the gap to unresolved V genes and leave the rest unexplained. The sample yields over 11,000 clones; just under 85% were counted once. Of the sample, 0.25% to 0.35% falls within the top ten clones. In light of the paper, this sample's time point label describes: 2014-2015 season, pre-vaccination. Material: CXCR5- memory CD4+ T cells sorted from blood, obtained on the day of influenza vaccination. The cell subset or site label corresponds to: CXCR5- memory CD4 T cells. The receptors come from an adult who received the influenza vaccine.

The chain links TRBV5-1 to TRBJ2-1; 7 bases match TRBD2. The CDR3 runs to 13 residues. V shed 0 bases, J shed 9 bases, and the junction held 3 bases outside the gene matches. The germline V gene has CDR1 SGHRS and CDR2 YFSETQ. The CDR3 region has the DNA TGCGCCAGCAGCTTGGTTCGGGAGGTTGAGCAGTTCTTC. This encodes CASSLVREVEQFF.

The chain combines TRBV5-6 with TRBJ2-5; 7 nucleotides agree with TRBD2. The germline gives CDR1 SGHDT, CDR2 YYEEEE. The CDR3 contains 13 residues. Trimming took 4 bases from V and 4 from J; bases not matched to a gene: 4. The CDR3, as DNA: TGTGCCAGCAGCCAAGCGGGGAGAGAGACCCAGTACTTC. Translation gives CASSQAGRETQYF.

The chain carries TRBV15 and TRBJ2-7; TRBD1 aligns across 9 bases. Germline-derived CDR1 and CDR2 are LNHNV and YYDKDF (reference sequence). The ends lost 2 bases at V and 2 bases at J; junction bases unmatched: 4. The CDR3 is 15 residues long. CDR3 sequence: CATSRIRTGAYEQYF. The CDR3 DNA follows: TGTGCCACCAGCAGAATAAGGACAGGGGCCTACGAGCAGTACTTC.

The rearrangement joins TRBV5-5 to TRBJ1-3, with D unclear. The length of the CDR3 is 14 residues. The germline CDR1 and CDR2 sequences are SGHKS and YYEKEE (reference sequence). V was clipped by 5 bases and J by 0 bases, with 9 bases between them. DNA of the CDR3: TGTGCCAGCAGGGGAGCCAACTCTGGAAACACCATATATTTT. This translates into CASRGANSGNTIYF. The full variable domain, in which reference TRBV5-5 and TRBJ1-3 provide the parts outside the CDR3, is DAGVTQSPTHLIKTRGQQVTLRCSPISGHKSVSWYQQVLGQGPQFIFQYYEKEERGRGNFPDRFSARQFPNYSSELNVNALLLGDSALYLCASRGANSGNTIYFGEGSWLTVV.

V and J are TRBV11-2 and TRBJ2-3, with 10 nucleotides matching TRBD2. The CDR3 consists of 15 residues. Germline V CDR1 and CDR2: SGHAT, FQNNGV. The V segment lost 3 bases and the J segment 1 base; nucleotides outside the gene matches: 1. The CDR3 here is CASSFLAGGTDTQYF. The CDR3 nucleotides read TGTGCCAGCAGCTTTCTAGCGGGGGGCACAGATACGCAGTATTTT.

The genes are TRBV28 and TRBJ1-4, with 7 bases fitting TRBD1. The CDR3 runs 15 residues. Looked up from germline, CDR1 is MDHEN and CDR2 is SYDVKM. The J segment lost 8 bases and the V segment lost 5 bases, leaving 11 bases of the junction unmatched. The CDR3 DNA follows: TGTGCCAGCAGTAGGGGGAGGGGGCGCTCGGAAAAACTGTTTTTT. Translation: CASSRGRGRSEKLFF.

The J gene is TRBJ2-6, the V gene TRBV30; 7 bases are shared with TRBD1. The CDR3 runs to 13 residues. J gave up 2 bases and V 8 bases, and 3 bases lay outside the gene matches. Germline V lookup: CDR1 GTSNPN, CDR2 SVGIG (reference sequence). CDR3 residues: CAKDRAGANVLTF. The CDR3 coding sequence is TGTGCCAAAGACAGGGCTGGGGCCAACGTCCTGACTTTC.

Concerning this clone itself: Other DNA sequences in this sample translate to the same CDR3. The chain combines TRBV2 with TRBJ2-3, with 13 bases fitting TRBD2. The J segment lost 5 bases and the V segment lost 9 bases, leaving 8 bases of the junction unmatched. The CDR3 runs 15 residues. Per the germline V gene, CDR1 is SNHLY and CDR2 is FYNNEI. CDR3 protein: CASRQLAGGLDTQYF. CDR3 nucleotides: TGTGCCAGTAGGCAACTAGCGGGGGGGTTAGATACGCAGTATTTT.

The V and J genes are TRBV11-3 and TRBJ2-1; 8 bases are shared with TRBD1. Unmatched junction bases numbered 3, after V lost 5 bases and J lost 9 bases. Germline CDR1 and CDR2: SGHNT and YENEEA. This CDR3 has 12 residues. CDR3 protein: CASSLDRVEQFF. CDR3 DNA: TGTGCCAGCAGCCTGGACAGGGTTGAGCAGTTCTTC.

This rearrangement joins TRBV2 to TRBJ1-5, with D possibly being TRBD1 (6 bases). Germline CDR1 is SNHLY and CDR2 is FYNNEI. V lost 5 bases, J lost 2 bases, and 13 bases lay in between. The CDR3 covers 15 residues. Written as DNA, the CDR3 is TGTGCCAGCAGTTACCAGGGGAGCGGCAATCAGCCCCAGCATTTT. It translates to CASSYQGSGNQPQHF.

This chain connects TRBV30 to TRBJ2-3; tentatively, D is TRBD2 (5 bases). V gave up 2 bases and J gave up 0 bases, with 12 bases separating them. CDR1 GTSNPN and CDR2 SVGIG come from the germline V gene (reference sequence). The CDR3 is made up of 15 amino acids. CDR3: CAWSIGQRSTDTQYF. CDR3 nucleotides: TGTGCCTGGAGTATAGGCCAGCGGAGCACAGATACGCAGTATTTT. The full variable domain, with the rest looked up from reference TRBV30 and TRBJ2-3, is SQTIHQWPATLVQPVGSPLSLECTVEGTSNPNLYWYRQAAGRGLQLLFYSVGIGQISSEVPQNLSASRPQDRQFILSSKKLLLSDSGFYLCAWSIGQRSTDTQYFGPGTRLTVL.

This chain connects TRBV18 to TRBJ1-2; D gene unclear. This CDR3 is built from 12 residues. Germline V gene lookup returns CDR1 KGHSH and CDR2 LQKENI. Trimming shortened V by 3 bases and J by 6 bases, and 8 bases separated the two germline ends. Here the CDR3 DNA reads TGTGCCAGCTCACCGCAGGACGATGGCTACACCTTC. This codes for CASSPQDDGYTF.

The V gene is TRBV20-1, the J gene TRBJ1-1; tentatively, D is TRBD1 (6 bases). Trimming removed 4 bases at V and 8 bases at J, with 11 bases between. The CDR3 length is 11 residues. Germline CDR1 reads DFQATT; CDR2 reads SNEGSKA (reference sequence). CDR3 in amino acids: CSATWTAEAFF. The CDR3 nucleotides are TGCAGTGCTACTTGGACAGCCGAAGCTTTCTTT.

The rearrangement uses TRBV2 and TRBJ2-1; weak D call: TRBD2 (6 bases). The germline V gene has CDR1 SNHLY and CDR2 FYNNEI. Deletions cut 7 bases from V and 8 bases from J, with 21 bases between. The CDR3 consists of 15 residues. The CDR3 sequence: CASTWAGGTYDEQFF. DNA for the CDR3: TGTGCCAGCACTTGGGCCGGGGGAACGTACGATGAGCAGTTCTTC.